This T cell receptor beta chain was recorded in a study of blood T cell repertoires in COVID-19. The table came from immunoSEQ multiplex PCR; TCRdb's copy has only in-frame clones and leaves some out. The sample yields around 200,000 clones, about 87% seen once. Clinical history reported by participants formed the basis on which cohorts were assigned. Cohort 3 recovery required two negative PCRs, clearance, or symptom resolution. With V trimmed by 0 bases and J by 4 bases, 3 bases remained unmatched. The CDR3 runs 15 residues. Germline-derived CDR1 and CDR2 are MNHEY and SVGEGT. A few counts support this clone.

The receptor was isolated from a man aged 25-45 years who had recovered from COVID-19. This chain joins TRBV6-2 or TRBV6-3 and TRBJ1-2; 9 positions match TRBD1. Sequencing was done on a sample of PBMCs or T cells enriched from blood (not recorded which). The CDR3 DNA sequence: TGTGCCAGCAGTTACTCGGGACAGGGTCGCTATGGCTACACCTTC. Its protein product is CASSYSGQGRYGYTF.